This T cell receptor beta chain originates from a study of T cell changes during pregnancy in multiple sclerosis. With V trimmed by 5 bases and J by 6 bases, 9 bases remained unmatched. The CDR3 sequence is 16 residues long. Germline-derived CDR1 and CDR2 are MDHEN and SYDVKM. Measured with immunoSEQ multiplex PCR; TCRdb has only the in-frame clones, and not every one. This table holds tens of thousands of clones, approximately 92% found once. The TCR comes from a female donor with multiple sclerosis, enrolled in a pregnancy study. V is TRBV28 and J is TRBJ2-2; 10 bases align to TRBD2. Sample: peripheral blood, taken in the third trimester of pregnancy. This CDR3 is CASSPGGLAVAGELFF. In nucleotides, the CDR3 is TGTGCCAGCAGTCCAGGAGGACTAGCGGTAGCCGGGGAGCTGTTTTTT.